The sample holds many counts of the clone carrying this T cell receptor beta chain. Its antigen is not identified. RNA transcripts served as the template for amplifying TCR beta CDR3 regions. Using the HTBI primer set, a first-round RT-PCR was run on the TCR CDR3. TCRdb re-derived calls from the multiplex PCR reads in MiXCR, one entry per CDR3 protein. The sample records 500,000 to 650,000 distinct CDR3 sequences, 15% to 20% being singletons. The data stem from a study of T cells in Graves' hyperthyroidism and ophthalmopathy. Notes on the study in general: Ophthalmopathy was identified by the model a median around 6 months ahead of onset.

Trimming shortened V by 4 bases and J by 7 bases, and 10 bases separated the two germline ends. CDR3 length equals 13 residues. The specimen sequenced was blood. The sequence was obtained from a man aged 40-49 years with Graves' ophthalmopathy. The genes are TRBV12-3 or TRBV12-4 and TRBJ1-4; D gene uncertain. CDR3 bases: TGTGCCAGCAGTTCCACTCATGGTGAAAAACTGTTTTTT. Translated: CASSSTHGEKLFF.